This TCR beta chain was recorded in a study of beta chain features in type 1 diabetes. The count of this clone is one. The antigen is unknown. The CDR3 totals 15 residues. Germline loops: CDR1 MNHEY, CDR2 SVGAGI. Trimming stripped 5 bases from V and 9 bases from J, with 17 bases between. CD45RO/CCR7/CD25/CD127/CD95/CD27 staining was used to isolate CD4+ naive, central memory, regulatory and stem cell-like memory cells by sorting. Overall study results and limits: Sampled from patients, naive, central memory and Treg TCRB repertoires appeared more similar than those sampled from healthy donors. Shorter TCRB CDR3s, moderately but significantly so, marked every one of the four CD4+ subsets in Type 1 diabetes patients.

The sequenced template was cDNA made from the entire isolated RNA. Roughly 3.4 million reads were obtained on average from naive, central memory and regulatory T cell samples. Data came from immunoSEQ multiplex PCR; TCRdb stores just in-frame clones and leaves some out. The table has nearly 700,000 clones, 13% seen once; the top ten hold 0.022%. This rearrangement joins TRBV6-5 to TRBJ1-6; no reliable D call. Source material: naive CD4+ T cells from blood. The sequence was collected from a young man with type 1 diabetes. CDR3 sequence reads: CASSATPSAGSPLHF. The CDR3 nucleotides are TGTGCCAGCAGTGCCACCCCGTCGGCGGGTTCACCCCTCCACTTT.